Listed below are T cell receptor beta chains from one sample, sequenced in a study of T cells in Graves' hyperthyroidism and ophthalmopathy. One entry per CDR3 protein results from TCRdb running MiXCR on the multiplex PCR reads. In the table there are around 270,000 distinct CDR3 sequences, roughly a fifth of which are singletons. The sample consisted of blood. All receptors derive from a man between 45 and 60 years old with Graves' ophthalmopathy. Both conserved end residues are part of each CDR3. D genes are given only for firm matches. Part of the rows lack a size; the others show once, few, many or a class for expanded clones.

V	J	size	D	DNA	CDR3
TRBV19	TRBJ1-5	.	.	TGTGCCAGTAGTATCCCACGGGGCCCCCCAGGAGCCCAGCATTTT	CASSIPRGPPGAQHF
TRBV7-6	TRBJ2-1	.	.	TGTGCCAGCAGCTTTATTAGCAATGAGCAGTTCTTC	CASSFISNEQFF
TRBV29-1	TRBJ2-1	many	TRBD2	TGCAGCGTTGAAGGAATAGCGGGTGATGAGCAGTTCTTC	CSVEGIAGDEQFF
TRBV2	TRBJ1-6	.	.	TGTGCCAGCAGTCCTAACCCTGGGCCTAATTCACCCCTCCACTTT	CASSPNPGPNSPLHF
TRBV4-2	TRBJ2-7	few	.	TGTGCCAGTTCAAATTACTACGAGCAGTACTTC	CASSNYYEQYF
TRBV7-8	TRBJ1-4	many	.	TGTGCCAGCAGCTTAGCCAGGGTCAGAGCAACTAATGAAAAACTGTTTTTT	CASSLARVRATNEKLFF
TRBV9	TRBJ2-2	.	TRBD2	TGTGCCAGCAGCCCTACCTATAGCGGGAGAGTCGGGGAGCTGTTTTTT	CASSPTYSGRVGELFF
TRBV3-1	TRBJ1-3	many	.	TGTGCCAGCAGCCAAGGGGCACACTCTGGAAACACCATATATTTT	CASSQGAHSGNTIYF
TRBV10-3	TRBJ1-1	.	.	TGTGCCATCAGTAGACAGGAGAACACTGAAGCTTTCTTT	CAISRQENTEAFF
TRBV27	TRBJ2-4	.	TRBD2	TGTGTCGACGTTGGGGGGGGCATTCAGTACTTC	CVDVGGGIQYF
TRBV6-1	TRBJ2-2	few	TRBD2	TGTGCCAGCAGTATAGCGGGAGGTATTGCCGGGGAGCTGTTTTTT	CASSIAGGIAGELFF
TRBV28	TRBJ1-4	many	.	TGTGCCAGCAGCCCAGACCGTACAGGGATGAGTGAAAAACTGTTTTTT	CASSPDRTGMSEKLFF
TRBV10-3	TRBJ2-3	many	TRBD1	TGTGCCATCAGTGAGTCGGACAGGCGAGATACGCAGTATTTT	CAISESDRRDTQYF
TRBV6-1	TRBJ2-7	few	TRBD2	TGTGCCAGCACTCTAGCGGGAGGGCCGGAGGAGCAGTACTTC	CASTLAGGPEEQYF
TRBV30	TRBJ2-7	many	TRBD1	TGTGCCTGGAGTGGCCCGCAGGGGGCGACGGGCGAGCAGTACTTC	CAWSGPQGATGEQYF
TRBV7-8	TRBJ2-7	.	.	TGTGCCAGCAGCCCTCTGGCACAGGGCTACGAGCAGTACTTC	CASSPLAQGYEQYF
TRBV6-1	TRBJ2-3	many	TRBD2	TGTGCCAGCAGTGAGACTAGCCCCAGCACTGATACGCAGTATTTT	CASSETSPSTDTQYF
TRBV6-1	TRBJ2-3	few	.	TGTGCCAGCAGTAACTATGGACAGACAGATACGCAGTATTTT	CASSNYGQTDTQYF
TRBV12-3/TRBV12-4	TRBJ2-3	.	.	TGTGCCACACGACCCAAAATTTCAGTGAATACGCAGTATTTT	CATRPKISVNTQYF
TRBV28	TRBJ2-1	.	.	TGTGCCACCACGGTATGGGGCCAGGAGTTCTTC	CATTVWGQEFF
TRBV28	TRBJ1-3	many	TRBD1	TGTGCCAGCAGTTTTGAGGGGGCGAAAGGAAACACCATATATTTT	CASSFEGAKGNTIYF
TRBV2	TRBJ2-4	many	TRBD1	TGTGCCAGCAGTGCAGGGGGCGAAAACATTCAGTACTTC	CASSAGGENIQYF
TRBV28	TRBJ1-6	many	.	TGTGCCAGCAGTTCCCGGGCAGGGGTCGTCAATTCACCCCTCCACTTT	CASSSRAGVVNSPLHF
TRBV6-1	TRBJ2-5	.	TRBD1	TGTGCCAGCAGTTCCCGACAGGGGCAAGAGACCCAGTACTTC	CASSSRQGQETQYF
TRBV28	TRBJ1-1	few	.	TGTGGAGCGGGGGGGGTAGGCACTGAAGCTTTCTTT	CGAGGVGTEAFF
TRBV11-2	TRBJ2-5	few	TRBD2	TGTGCCAGCAGACGACTAGCCTTCAGGGCCCAGTACTTC	CASRRLAFRAQYF
TRBV11-1	TRBJ2-2	many	.	TGTGCCAGCAGCTTATGGAGAAACACCGGGGAGCTGTTTTTT	CASSLWRNTGELFF
TRBV2	TRBJ2-1	.	TRBD2	TGTGCCACCAGTGTCGCGACTAGCGGACTCTACAATGAGCAGTTCTTC	CATSVATSGLYNEQFF
TRBV12-3/TRBV12-4	TRBJ2-1	many	.	TGTGCCAGCAGTTTAGTTCCCATAACGGCTAGGGATGAGCAGTTCTTC	CASSLVPITARDEQFF
TRBV7-9	TRBJ2-7	many	.	TGTGCCAGCAGCACCGTATCGAGGGATTCCGAGCAGTACTTC	CASSTVSRDSEQYF
TRBV29-1	TRBJ2-7	.	.	TGCGGCGTGTCGGGCACTCTCTACGAGCAGTACTTC	CGVSGTLYEQYF
TRBV5-1	TRBJ1-1	once	.	TGCGCCAGCAGCTTAACGGTGGGCACTGAAGCTTTCTTT	CASSLTVGTEAFF
TRBV24-1	TRBJ2-1	.	TRBD2	TGTGCCACCAGTGGACTAGCGGGATTGGGTGAGCAGTTCTTC	CATSGLAGLGEQFF
TRBV18	TRBJ2-2	.	TRBD1	TGTGCCAGCTCACCAAAGGGACAGGGCGCGAACACCGGGGAGCTGTTTTTT	CASSPKGQGANTGELFF
TRBV6-1	TRBJ1-4	.	TRBD1	TGTGCCAGCAGTGCGACAGGGAATACTAATGAAAAACTGTTTTTT	CASSATGNTNEKLFF
TRBV4-2	TRBJ2-7	.	TRBD2	TGTGCCAGCAGCCAAGATCAGCGGGGACCCCCCTACGAGCAGTACTTC	CASSQDQRGPPYEQYF
TRBV3-1	TRBJ1-6	once	.	TGTGCCAGCAGCCCCCGGGTGTTTCTCGGGTCCATTAATTCACCCCTCCACTTT	CASSPRVFLGSINSPLHF
TRBV3-1	TRBJ1-2	many	.	TGTGCCAGCAGCCAGGAAAGGGGGGCAGGCTACACCTTC	CASSQERGAGYTF
TRBV9	TRBJ1-2	.	.	TGTGCCAGCAGCTCCCCCCGGGGGTACTATGGCTACACCTTC	CASSSPRGYYGYTF
TRBV6-1	TRBJ1-4	few	.	TGTGCCAGCGCCTACAGGGAACGTCGTGAAAAACTGTTTTTT	CASAYRERREKLFF